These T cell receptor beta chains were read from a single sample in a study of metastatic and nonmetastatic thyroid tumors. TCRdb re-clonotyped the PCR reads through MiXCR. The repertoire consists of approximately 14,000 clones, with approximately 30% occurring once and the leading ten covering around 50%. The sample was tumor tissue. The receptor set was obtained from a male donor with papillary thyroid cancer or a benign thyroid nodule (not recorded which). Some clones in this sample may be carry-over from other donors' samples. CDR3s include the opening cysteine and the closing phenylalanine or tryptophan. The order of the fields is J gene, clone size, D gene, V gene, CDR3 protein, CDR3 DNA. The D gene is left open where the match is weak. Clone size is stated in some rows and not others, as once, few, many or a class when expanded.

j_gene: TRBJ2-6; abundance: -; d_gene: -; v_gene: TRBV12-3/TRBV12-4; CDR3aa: CASTLDVLGANVLTF; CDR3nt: TGTGCCAGCACCCTCGACGTCTTGGGGGCCAACGTCCTGACTTTC
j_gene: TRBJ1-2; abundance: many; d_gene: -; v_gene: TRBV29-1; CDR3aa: CSVEALKPRLNYGYTF; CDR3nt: TGCAGCGTTGAAGCCCTGAAACCTCGGCTTAACTATGGCTACACCTTC
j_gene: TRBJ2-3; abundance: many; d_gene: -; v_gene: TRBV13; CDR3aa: CASSLGLHADTQYF; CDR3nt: TGTGCCAGCAGCTTAGGTCTCCACGCAGATACGCAGTATTTT
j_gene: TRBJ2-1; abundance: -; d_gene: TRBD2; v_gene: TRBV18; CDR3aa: CASSGAGGWNEQFF; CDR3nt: TGTGCCAGCTCAGGTGCGGGGGGCTGGAATGAGCAGTTCTTC
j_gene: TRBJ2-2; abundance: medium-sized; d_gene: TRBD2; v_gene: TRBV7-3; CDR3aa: CASSLRPARGGGELFF; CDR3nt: TGTGCCAGCAGCTTAAGGCCGGCACGGGGGGGCGGGGAGCTGTTTTTT
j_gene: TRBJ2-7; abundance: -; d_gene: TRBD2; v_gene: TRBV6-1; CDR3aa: CASRRSGRTHPYEQYF; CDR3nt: TGTGCCAGCCGCAGAAGCGGGAGGACCCATCCCTACGAGCAGTACTTC
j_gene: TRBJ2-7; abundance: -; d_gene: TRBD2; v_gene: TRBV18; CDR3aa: CASSLKGGSGLAGGDYEQYF; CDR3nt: TGTGCCAGCTCACTCAAAGGGGGGTCGGGACTAGCGGGAGGGGACTACGAGCAGTACTTC
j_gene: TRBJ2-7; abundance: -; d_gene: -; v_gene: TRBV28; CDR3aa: CASSLGDQDGYSYEQYF; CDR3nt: TGTGCCAGCAGTTTAGGGGACCAGGATGGGTACTCCTACGAGCAGTACTTC
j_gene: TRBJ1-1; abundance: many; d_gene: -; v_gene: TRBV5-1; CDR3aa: CASSLAGPSNTEAFF; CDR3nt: TGCGCCAGCAGCTTGGCGGGACCATCGAACACTGAAGCTTTCTTT
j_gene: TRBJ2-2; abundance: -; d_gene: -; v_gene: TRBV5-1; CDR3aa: CASSLGQINTGELFF; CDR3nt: TGCGCCAGCAGCTTGGGGCAGATCAACACCGGGGAGCTGTTTTTT
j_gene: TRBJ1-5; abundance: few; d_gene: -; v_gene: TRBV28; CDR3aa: CASSSDPKTEYSNQPQHF; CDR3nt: TGTGCCAGCAGTTCCGACCCAAAAACGGAATATAGCAATCAGCCCCAGCATTTT
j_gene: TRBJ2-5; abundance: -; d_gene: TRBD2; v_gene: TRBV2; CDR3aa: CACRSSGYEETQYF; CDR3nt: TGTGCCTGCAGATCTAGCGGATACGAAGAGACCCAGTACTTC
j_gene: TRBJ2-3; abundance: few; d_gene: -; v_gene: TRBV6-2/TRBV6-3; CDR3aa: CASSSRGAPDTQYF; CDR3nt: TGTGCCAGCAGTTCCCGGGGGGCACCAGATACGCAGTATTTT
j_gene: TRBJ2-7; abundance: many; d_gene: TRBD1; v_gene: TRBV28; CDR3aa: CASRDIGTGDDEQYF; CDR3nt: TGTGCCAGCAGAGATATCGGGACAGGGGATGACGAGCAGTACTTC
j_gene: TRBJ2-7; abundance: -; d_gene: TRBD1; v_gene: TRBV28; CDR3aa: CASTVQGAFEQYF; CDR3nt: TGTGCCAGCACTGTGCAGGGGGCTTTCGAGCAGTACTTC
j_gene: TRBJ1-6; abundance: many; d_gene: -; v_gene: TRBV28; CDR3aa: CASSSLQGTGSPLHF; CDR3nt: TGTGCCAGCAGTTCCCTACAGGGAACGGGATCACCCCTCCACTTT
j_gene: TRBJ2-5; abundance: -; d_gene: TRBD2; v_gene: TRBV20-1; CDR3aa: CSARARGRGGLETQYF; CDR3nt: TGCAGTGCTAGGGCCAGAGGGCGGGGGGGCCTAGAGACCCAGTACTTC
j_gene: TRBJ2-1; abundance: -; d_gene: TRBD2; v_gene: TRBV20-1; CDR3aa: CSARDETSGGRRQFF; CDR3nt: TGCAGTGCTAGAGATGAGACTAGCGGGGGCCGTCGGCAGTTCTTC
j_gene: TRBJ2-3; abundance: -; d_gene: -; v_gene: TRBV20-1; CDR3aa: CSARGDTRTDTQYF; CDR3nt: TGCAGTGCTAGGGGGGACACCCGCACAGATACGCAGTATTTT
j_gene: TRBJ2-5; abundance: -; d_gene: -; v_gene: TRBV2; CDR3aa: CASKSVPQYQETQYF; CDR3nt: TGTGCCAGCAAAAGCGTTCCACAGTACCAAGAGACCCAGTACTTC
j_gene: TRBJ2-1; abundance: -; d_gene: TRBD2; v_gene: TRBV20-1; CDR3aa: CSAPTSVSYNEQIF; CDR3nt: TGCAGTGCACCGACTAGCGTATCCTACAATGAGCAGATCTTC
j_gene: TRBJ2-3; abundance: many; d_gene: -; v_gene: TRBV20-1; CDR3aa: CSARSDTSGDSDTQYF; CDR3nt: TGCAGTGCTAGATCTGACACTAGTGGGGATTCAGATACGCAGTATTTT
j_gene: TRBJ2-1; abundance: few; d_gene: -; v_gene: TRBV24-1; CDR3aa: CATSDPFSVDYNEQFF; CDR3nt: TGTGCCACCAGTGACCCTTTTAGCGTCGACTACAATGAGCAGTTCTTC
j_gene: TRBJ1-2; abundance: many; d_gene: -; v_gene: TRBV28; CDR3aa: CASSPPGNYGYTF; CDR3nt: TGTGCCAGCAGTCCACCAGGGAACTATGGCTACACCTTC
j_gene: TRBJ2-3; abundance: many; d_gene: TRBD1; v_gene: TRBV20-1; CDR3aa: CSAKTGQGKTDTQYF; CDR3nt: TGCAGTGCCAAGACTGGACAGGGAAAGACAGATACGCAGTATTTT
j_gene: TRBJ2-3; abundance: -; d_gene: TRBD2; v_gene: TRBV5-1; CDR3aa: CASSFSGSRVDTQYF; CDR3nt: TGCGCCAGCAGCTTTAGCGGGAGTCGGGTAGATACGCAGTATTTT
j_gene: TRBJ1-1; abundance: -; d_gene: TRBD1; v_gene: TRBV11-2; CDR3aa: CASSLVVTGYLGTEAFF; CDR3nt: TGTGCCAGCAGCTTAGTTGTGACAGGGTATTTGGGCACTGAAGCTTTCTTT
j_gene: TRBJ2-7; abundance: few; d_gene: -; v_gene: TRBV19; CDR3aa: CASRGGAAGEQYF; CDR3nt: TGTGCCAGTAGGGGGGGCGCGGCGGGCGAGCAGTACTTC
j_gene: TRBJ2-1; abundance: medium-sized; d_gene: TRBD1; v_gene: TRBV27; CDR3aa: CASSASGTGAGEQFF; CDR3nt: TGTGCCAGCAGCGCAAGTGGGACAGGGGCGGGTGAGCAGTTCTTC
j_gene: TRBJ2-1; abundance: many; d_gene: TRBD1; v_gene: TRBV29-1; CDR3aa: CSVATGTGFGEQFF; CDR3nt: TGCAGCGTCGCCACCGGGACAGGGTTTGGTGAGCAGTTCTTC
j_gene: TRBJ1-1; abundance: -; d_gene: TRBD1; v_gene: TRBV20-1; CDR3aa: CSAKPIQGANTEAFF; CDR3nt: TGCAGTGCCAAACCGATACAGGGGGCAAATACTGAAGCTTTCTTT
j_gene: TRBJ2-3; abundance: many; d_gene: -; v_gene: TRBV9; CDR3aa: CASSAQDLHSTDTQYF; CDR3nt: TGTGCCAGCAGCGCCCAAGACTTACATAGCACAGATACGCAGTATTTT
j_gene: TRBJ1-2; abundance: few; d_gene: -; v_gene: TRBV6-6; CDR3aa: CASSYGDGHYVHTF; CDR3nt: TGTGCCAGCAGTTACGGTGATGGACATTATGTCCACACCTTC
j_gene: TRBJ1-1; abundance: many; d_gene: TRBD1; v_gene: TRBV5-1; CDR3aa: CASSYRGEGTEAFF; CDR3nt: TGCGCCAGCAGCTACAGGGGAGAAGGCACTGAAGCTTTCTTT
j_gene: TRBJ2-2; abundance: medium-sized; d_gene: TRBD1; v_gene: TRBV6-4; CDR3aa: CASSGTGDTGELFF; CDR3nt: TGTGCCAGCAGTGGGACAGGGGACACCGGGGAGCTGTTTTTT
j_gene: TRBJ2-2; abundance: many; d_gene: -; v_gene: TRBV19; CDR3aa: CASSPLQFKAGELFF; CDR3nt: TGTGCCAGTAGTCCCCTCCAATTCAAGGCCGGGGAGCTGTTTTTT
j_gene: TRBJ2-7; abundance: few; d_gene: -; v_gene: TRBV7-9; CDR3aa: CASSTQGSEQYF; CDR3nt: TGTGCCAGCAGCACTCAGGGGAGCGAGCAGTACTTC
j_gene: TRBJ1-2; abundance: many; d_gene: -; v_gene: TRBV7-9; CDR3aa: CASSPTPAYYGYTF; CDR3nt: TGTGCCAGCAGCCCAACGCCGGCCTACTATGGCTACACCTTC
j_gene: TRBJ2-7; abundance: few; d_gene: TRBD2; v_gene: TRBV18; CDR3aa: CASSIKGGSGLAAPTNEQYF; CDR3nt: TGTGCCAGCTCAATCAAAGGGGGGTCGGGACTAGCGGCACCTACCAACGAGCAGTACTTC
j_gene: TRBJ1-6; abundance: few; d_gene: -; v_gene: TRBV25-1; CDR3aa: CASSGRNNSPLHF; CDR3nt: TGTGCCAGCAGTGGTCGGAATAATTCACCCCTCCACTTT
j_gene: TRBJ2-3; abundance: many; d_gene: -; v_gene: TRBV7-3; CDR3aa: CASSTDATGGRDTQYF; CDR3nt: TGTGCCAGCAGCACAGACGCTACAGGTGGTCGGGATACGCAGTATTTT
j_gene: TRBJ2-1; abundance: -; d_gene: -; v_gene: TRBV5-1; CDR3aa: CASSLDRCVYNEPFF; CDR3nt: TGCGCCAGCAGCCTTGACAGGTGCGTTTACAATGAGCCGTTCTTC
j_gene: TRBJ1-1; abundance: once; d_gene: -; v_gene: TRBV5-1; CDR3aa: CASSLEGVSDTEAFF; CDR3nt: TGCGCCAGCAGCTTGGAGGGGGTTAGCGACACTGAAGCTTTCTTT
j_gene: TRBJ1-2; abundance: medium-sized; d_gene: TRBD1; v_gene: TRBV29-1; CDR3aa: CSVEEQGGRGYTF; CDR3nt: TGCAGCGTTGAAGAACAGGGGGGCAGAGGCTACACCTTC
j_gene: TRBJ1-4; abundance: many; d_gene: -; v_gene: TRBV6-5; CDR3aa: CASSYRVGREKLFF; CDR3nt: TGTGCCAGCAGTTACAGGGTTGGTCGAGAAAAACTGTTTTTT
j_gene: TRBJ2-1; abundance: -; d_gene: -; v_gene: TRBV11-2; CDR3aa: CASSESSRYYNEQFF; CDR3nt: TGTGCCAGCAGCGAGAGTAGTCGTTATTACAATGAGCAGTTCTTC
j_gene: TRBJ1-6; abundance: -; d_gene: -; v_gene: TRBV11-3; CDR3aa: CASSLSPTRSPLHF; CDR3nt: TGTGCCAGCAGCTTAAGTCCTACACGCTCACCCCTCCACTTT
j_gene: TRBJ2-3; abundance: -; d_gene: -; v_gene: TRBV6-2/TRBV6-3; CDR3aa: CASSYSDLGSTTDTQYF; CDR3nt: TGTGCCAGCAGTTACTCTGACCTCGGGTCGACCACAGATACGCAGTATTTT
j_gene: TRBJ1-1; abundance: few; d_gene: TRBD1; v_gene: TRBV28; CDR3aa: CASSPGQVFWNTEAFF; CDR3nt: TGTGCCAGCAGCCCCGGACAGGTCTTTTGGAACACTGAAGCTTTCTTT
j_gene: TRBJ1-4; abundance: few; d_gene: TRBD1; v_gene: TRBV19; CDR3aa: CASRARGQSEKLFF; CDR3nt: TGTGCCAGTAGGGCAAGGGGGCAGAGTGAAAAACTGTTTTTT
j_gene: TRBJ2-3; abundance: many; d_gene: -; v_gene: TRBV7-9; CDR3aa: CASSGRSADTQYF; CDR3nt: TGTGCCAGCAGCGGAAGGAGCGCAGATACGCAGTATTTT
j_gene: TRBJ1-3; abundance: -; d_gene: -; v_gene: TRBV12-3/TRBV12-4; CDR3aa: CASSLGRVIASVNTIYF; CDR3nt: TGTGCCAGCAGTTTGGGCAGGGTGATAGCTTCTGTAAACACCATATATTTT
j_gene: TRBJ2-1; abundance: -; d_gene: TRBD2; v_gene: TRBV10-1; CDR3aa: CASSESGLAGGYEQFF; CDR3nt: TGCGCCAGCAGTGAGTCGGGACTAGCGGGAGGTTATGAGCAGTTCTTC